This is a list of T cell receptor beta chains from one sample in a study of blood T cell repertoires in COVID-19. Generated by immunoSEQ multiplex PCR, the TCRdb table keeps only in-frame clones and is missing some. The sample consists of 87,000 or so clones, over 75% of them appearing once. The specimen was peripheral blood. Receptors were obtained from a woman older than 75 with COVID-19, enrolled during active disease. Both conserved end residues are part of each CDR3. The order of the fields is clone size, D gene, J gene, V gene, CDR3 protein, CDR3 DNA. The D gene is left open where the match is weak. Not every row has a clone size; where given, it reads once, few, many or a size class.

size: -; D: -; J: TRBJ2-7; V: TRBV5-4; CDR3: CASSLGQGTHEQYF; DNA: TGTGCCAGCAGCTTAGGCCAGGGGACGCACGAGCAGTACTTC
size: -; D: -; J: TRBJ1-1; V: TRBV19; CDR3: CASSSIRPAEAFF; DNA: TGTGCCAGTAGTAGCATTCGTCCGGCTGAAGCTTTCTTT
size: -; D: TRBD1; J: TRBJ2-5; V: TRBV27; CDR3: CASRRGVGGAGNQETQYF; DNA: TGTGCCAGCAGACGAGGGGTAGGGGGCGCAGGTAACCAAGAGACCCAGTACTTC
size: -; D: -; J: TRBJ2-7; V: TRBV7-2; CDR3: CASSSEGFLSYEQYF; DNA: TGTGCCAGCAGCTCAGAGGGTTTTCTATCCTACGAGCAGTACTTC
size: -; D: TRBD1; J: TRBJ1-2; V: TRBV27; CDR3: CASSPRNLAAGGHGYTF; DNA: TGTGCCAGCAGTCCCCGGAACCTGGCCGCAGGGGGGCATGGCTACACCTTC
size: few; D: -; J: TRBJ2-7; V: TRBV21-1; CDR3: CASSKAVSGGTTYEQYF; DNA: TGTGCCAGCAGCAAAGCGGTGAGCGGGGGAACTACCTACGAGCAGTACTTC
size: -; D: -; J: TRBJ2-1; V: TRBV7-2; CDR3: CASSNLAGRGNEQFF; DNA: TGTGCCAGCAGCAACTTGGCGGGCCGAGGGAATGAGCAGTTCTTC
size: -; D: -; J: TRBJ2-5; V: TRBV18; CDR3: CASSTGQMQETQYF; DNA: TGTGCCAGCTCAACAGGACAGATGCAAGAGACCCAGTACTTC
size: -; D: TRBD1; J: TRBJ1-1; V: TRBV24-1; CDR3: CATSDPGQGEAFF; DNA: TGTGCCACCAGTGACCCCGGACAGGGCGAAGCTTTCTTT
size: -; D: -; J: TRBJ1-6; V: TRBV11-3; CDR3: CASSLERSSPLHF; DNA: TGTGCCAGCAGCTTAGAGAGGAGTTCACCCCTCCACTTT
size: -; D: -; J: TRBJ1-1; V: TRBV27; CDR3: CASSPRGTEAFF; DNA: TGTGCCAGCAGTCCTCGAGGCACTGAAGCTTTCTTT
size: -; D: TRBD2; J: TRBJ2-5; V: TRBV7-2; CDR3: CASSDGQRGGLETQYF; DNA: TGTGCCAGCAGCGACGGCCAGCGGGGGGGCTTAGAGACCCAGTACTTC
size: few; D: TRBD1; J: TRBJ1-2; V: TRBV30; CDR3: CAWSGQNYGYTF; DNA: TGTGCCTGGTCGGGACAGAACTATGGCTACACCTTC
size: -; D: -; J: TRBJ2-3; V: TRBV28; CDR3: CASSFPPAGPLDTQYF; DNA: TGTGCCAGCAGTTTCCCCCCCGCGGGTCCCTTAGATACGCAGTATTTT
size: -; D: TRBD2; J: TRBJ2-5; V: TRBV5-1; CDR3: CASSWRGGETQYF; DNA: TGCGCCAGCAGCTGGCGGGGAGGGGAGACCCAGTACTTC
size: -; D: -; J: TRBJ2-7; V: TRBV5-6; CDR3: CASSLGGQGVYEQYF; DNA: TGTGCCAGCAGCTTGGGGGGGCAGGGTGTTTACGAGCAGTACTTC
size: -; D: -; J: TRBJ1-4; V: TRBV6-5; CDR3: CASSRDSRNEKLFF; DNA: TGTGCCAGCAGCCGGGACTCACGTAATGAAAAACTGTTTTTT
size: once; D: TRBD1; J: TRBJ2-5; V: TRBV2; CDR3: CAGGTGLAETQYF; DNA: TGTGCCGGAGGGACAGGCTTAGCAGAGACCCAGTACTTC
size: -; D: -; J: TRBJ1-2; V: TRBV7-8; CDR3: CASSLAWEQGYTF; DNA: TGTGCCAGCAGCTTAGCTTGGGAGCAGGGCTACACCTTC
size: -; D: TRBD1; J: TRBJ1-2; V: TRBV7-9; CDR3: CASSLQGAGGYTF; DNA: TGTGCCAGCAGCTTGCAGGGGGCAGGAGGCTACACCTTC
size: -; D: TRBD1; J: TRBJ1-2; V: TRBV29-1; CDR3: CSVEGTERGGYTF; DNA: TGCAGCGTTGAGGGGACAGAAAGGGGAGGCTACACCTTC
size: -; D: -; J: TRBJ1-1; V: TRBV2; CDR3: CASSGEGTMNTEAFF; DNA: TGTGCCAGCAGTGGTGAAGGGACAATGAACACTGAAGCTTTCTTT
size: once; D: TRBD2; J: TRBJ2-1; V: TRBV9; CDR3: CASSVEISGRVGSNEQFF; DNA: TGTGCCAGCAGCGTAGAAATTAGCGGGAGAGTAGGTAGCAATGAGCAGTTCTTC